This TCR beta chain came from a study of post-analysis software for immune sequencing data. Findings and limits, study-wide: Controls showed lower frequencies than patients for a handful of TRBV segments, and TRBV5-6, TRBV5-1 and TRBV20-1 were among these.

Presence of unique molecular identifiers characterized the TCR beta cDNA libraries. Via MiXCR, TCRdb re-called the PCR reads, giving one row per CDR3 protein. The data contain approximately 660,000 distinct CDR3 sequences, approximately 59% of them seen just once; the ten biggest clones take up around 11%. A note on this clonotype: Antigen specificity is unknown.

The CDR3 has 18 amino acids. Unmatched junction bases numbered 7, after V lost 2 bases and J lost 0 bases. The germline CDR1 and CDR2 sequences are SGDLS and YYNGEE. The chain links TRBV9 to TRBJ2-2; 10 bases line up with TRBD2. The receptor comes from a girl aged 2 to 9 with multiple sclerosis. Specimen: blood. The CDR3 bases are TGTGCCAGCAGCGTGTCCTCCACTAGCGGGGCGAACACCGGGGAGCTGTTTTTT. This encodes CASSVSSTSGANTGELFF.